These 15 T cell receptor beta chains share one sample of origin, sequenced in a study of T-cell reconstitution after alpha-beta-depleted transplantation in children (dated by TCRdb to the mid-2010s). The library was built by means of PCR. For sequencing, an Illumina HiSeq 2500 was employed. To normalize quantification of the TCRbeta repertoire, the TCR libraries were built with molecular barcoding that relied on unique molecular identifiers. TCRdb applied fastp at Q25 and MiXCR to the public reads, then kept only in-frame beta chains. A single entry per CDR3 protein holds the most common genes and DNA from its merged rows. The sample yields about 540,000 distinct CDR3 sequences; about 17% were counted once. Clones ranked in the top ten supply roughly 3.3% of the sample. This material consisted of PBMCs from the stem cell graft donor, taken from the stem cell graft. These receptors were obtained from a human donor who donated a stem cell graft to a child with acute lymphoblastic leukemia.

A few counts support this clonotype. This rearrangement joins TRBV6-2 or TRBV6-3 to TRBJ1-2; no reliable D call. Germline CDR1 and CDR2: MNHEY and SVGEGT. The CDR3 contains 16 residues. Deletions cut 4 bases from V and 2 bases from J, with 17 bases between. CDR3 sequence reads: CASSSLRVRGNYGYTF. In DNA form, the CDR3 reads TGTGCCAGCAGTTCCCTGAGGGTCCGAGGAAACTATGGCTACACCTTC.

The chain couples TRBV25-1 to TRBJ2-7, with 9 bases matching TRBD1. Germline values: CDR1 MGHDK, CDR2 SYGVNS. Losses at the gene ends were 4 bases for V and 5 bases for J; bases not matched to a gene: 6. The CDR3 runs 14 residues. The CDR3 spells CASSAGTGFNEQYF. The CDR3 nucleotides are TGTGCCAGCAGTGCCGGGACAGGGTTTAACGAGCAGTACTTC.

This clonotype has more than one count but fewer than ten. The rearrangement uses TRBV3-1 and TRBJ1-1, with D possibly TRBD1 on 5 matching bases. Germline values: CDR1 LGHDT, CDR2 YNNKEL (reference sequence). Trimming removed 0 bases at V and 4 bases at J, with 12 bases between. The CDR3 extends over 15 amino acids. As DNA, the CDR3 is TGTGCCAGCAGCCAAGAACGGGGGGTGGGCACTGAAGCTTTCTTT. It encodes CASSQERGVGTEAFF.

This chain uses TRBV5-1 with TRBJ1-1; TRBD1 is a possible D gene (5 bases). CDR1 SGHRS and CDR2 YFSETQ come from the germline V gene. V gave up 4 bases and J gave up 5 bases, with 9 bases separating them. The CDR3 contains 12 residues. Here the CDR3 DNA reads TGCGCCAGCAGCCATGAGGGGACTGAAGCTTTCTTT. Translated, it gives CASSHEGTEAFF.

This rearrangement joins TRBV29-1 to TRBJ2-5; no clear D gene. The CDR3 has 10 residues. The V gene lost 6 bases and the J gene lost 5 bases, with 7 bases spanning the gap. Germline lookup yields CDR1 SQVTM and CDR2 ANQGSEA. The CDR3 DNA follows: TGCAGCGTGACCGACGAGACCCAGTACTTC. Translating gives CSVTDETQYF. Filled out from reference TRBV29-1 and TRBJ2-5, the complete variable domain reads SAVISQKPSRDICQRGTSLTIQCQVDSQVTMMFWYRQQPGQSLTLIATANQGSEATYESGFVIDKFPISRPNLTFSTLTVSNMSPEDSSIYLCSVTDETQYFGPGTRLLVL.

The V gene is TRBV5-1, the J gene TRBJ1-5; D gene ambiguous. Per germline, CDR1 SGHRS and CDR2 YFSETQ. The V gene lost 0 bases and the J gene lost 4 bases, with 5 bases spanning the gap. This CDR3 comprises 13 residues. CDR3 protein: CASSLAINQPQHF. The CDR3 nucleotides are TGCGCCAGCAGCTTGGCTATTAATCAGCCCCAGCATTTT.

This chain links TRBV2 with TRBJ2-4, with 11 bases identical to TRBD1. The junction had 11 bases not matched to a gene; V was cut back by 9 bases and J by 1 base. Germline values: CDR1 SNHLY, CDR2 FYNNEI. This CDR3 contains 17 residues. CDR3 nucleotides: TGTGCCAGTTTGGACAGGGGGCGTTCCTTGGCCAAAAACATTCAGTACTTC. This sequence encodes CASLDRGRSLAKNIQYF.

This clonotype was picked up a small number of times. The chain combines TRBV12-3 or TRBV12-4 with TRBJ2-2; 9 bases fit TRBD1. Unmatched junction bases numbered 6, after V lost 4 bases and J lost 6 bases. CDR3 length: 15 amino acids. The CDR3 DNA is TGTGCCAGCAGTTCCGGGACAGGGTGGTCCGGGGAGCTGTTTTTT. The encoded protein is CASSSGTGWSGELFF.

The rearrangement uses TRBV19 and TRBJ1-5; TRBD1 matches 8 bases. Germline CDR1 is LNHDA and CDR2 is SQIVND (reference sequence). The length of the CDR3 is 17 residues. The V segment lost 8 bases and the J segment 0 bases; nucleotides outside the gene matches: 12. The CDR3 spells CASGGTGGTYSNQPQHF. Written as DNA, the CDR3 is TGTGCCAGTGGCGGGACAGGCGGAACTTATAGCAATCAGCCCCAGCATTTT.

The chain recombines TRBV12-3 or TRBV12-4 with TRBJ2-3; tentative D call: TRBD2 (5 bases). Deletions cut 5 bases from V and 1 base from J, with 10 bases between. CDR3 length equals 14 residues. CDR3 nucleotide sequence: TGTGCCAGCAGTAGACGGGAAGGCACAGATACGCAGTATTTT. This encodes CASSRREGTDTQYF.

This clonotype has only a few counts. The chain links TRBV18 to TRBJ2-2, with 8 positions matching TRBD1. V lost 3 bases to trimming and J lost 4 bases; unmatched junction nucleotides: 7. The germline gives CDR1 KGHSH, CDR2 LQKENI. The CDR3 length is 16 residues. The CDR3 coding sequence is TGTGCCAGCTCACCCTATTCGGACAGGGCCACCGGGGAGCTGTTTTTT. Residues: CASSPYSDRATGELFF. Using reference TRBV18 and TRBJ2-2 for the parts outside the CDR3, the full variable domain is NAGVMQNPRHLVRRRGQEARLRCSPMKGHSHVYWYRQLPEEGLKFMVYLQKENIIDESGMPKERFSAEFPKEGPSILRIQQVVRGDSAAYFCASSPYSDRATGELFFGEGSRLTVL.

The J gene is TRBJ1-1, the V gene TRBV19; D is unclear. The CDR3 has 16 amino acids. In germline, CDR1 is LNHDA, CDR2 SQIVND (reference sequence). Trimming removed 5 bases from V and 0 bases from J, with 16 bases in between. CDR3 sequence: CASSFNSGTLNTEAFF. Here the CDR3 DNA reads TGTGCCAGTAGTTTTAATAGTGGCACGTTGAACACTGAAGCTTTCTTT.

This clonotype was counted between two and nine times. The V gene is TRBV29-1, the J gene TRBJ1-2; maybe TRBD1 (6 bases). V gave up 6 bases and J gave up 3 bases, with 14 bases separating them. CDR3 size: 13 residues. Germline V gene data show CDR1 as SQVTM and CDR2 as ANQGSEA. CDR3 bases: TGCAGCGTGGATCTACAGGGATACTATGGCTACACCTTC. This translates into CSVDLQGYYGYTF.

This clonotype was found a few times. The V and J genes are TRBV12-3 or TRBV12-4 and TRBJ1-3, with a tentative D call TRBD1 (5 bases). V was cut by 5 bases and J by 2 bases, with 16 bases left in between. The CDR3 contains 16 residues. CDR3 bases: TGTGCCAGCAGTCCCCGGGGAGGGACGCCTGGAAACACCATATATTTT. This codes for CASSPRGGTPGNTIYF.

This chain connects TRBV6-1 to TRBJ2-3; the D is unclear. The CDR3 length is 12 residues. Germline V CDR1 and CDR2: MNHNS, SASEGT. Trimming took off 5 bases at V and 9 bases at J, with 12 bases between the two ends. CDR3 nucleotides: TGTGCCAGCAGTCCCGGATCTCGAACGCAGTATTTT. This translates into CASSPGSRTQYF.